Listed here are 29 T cell receptor beta chains from one sample, sequenced in a study of blood T cell repertoires in COVID-19. Produced via immunoSEQ multiplex PCR; TCRdb's table is partial and in-frame only. The sample includes over 350,000 clones, around 89% of them seen just once. The sample was peripheral blood. The receptors here all came from a woman aged 25 to 39 with acute or convalescent COVID-19.

CDR3 sequence (DNA): TGTGCCAGCAGCTTATATCCACTAGCGGAAATCCACGAGCAGTACTTC. Translation: CASSLYPLAEIHEQYF. The chain combines TRBV5-4 with TRBJ2-7; 8 bases fit TRBD2. V was pared by 2 bases and J by 5 bases, with 12 bases of the junction left unmatched. This CDR3 is 16 amino acids long. Germline-derived CDR1 and CDR2 are SGHNT and YYREEE (reference sequence).

This chain connects TRBV27 to TRBJ2-3, with 7 bases aligning to TRBD2. Germline V CDR1 and CDR2: MNHEY, SMNVEV (reference sequence). The CDR3 loop spans 17 amino acids. V was pared by 6 bases and J by 0 bases, with 12 bases of the junction left unmatched. In nucleotides, the CDR3 is TGTGCCAGCAGACGAATGGGCGGGGGTACTAGCACAGATACGCAGTATTTT. It translates to CASRRMGGGTSTDTQYF.

This clone appeared once. This chain's CDR3 is CASSLGGTGEAFF. For the CDR3, the DNA is TGTGCCAGCAGCTTAGGGGGGACAGGTGAAGCTTTCTTT. The chain links TRBV11-2 to TRBJ1-1; 8 bases align to TRBD1. CDR1 and CDR2 (germline): SGHAT, FQNNGV. The CDR3 is 13 residues long. The ends lost 1 base at V and 7 bases at J; junction bases unmatched: 2.

The chain carries TRBV9 and TRBJ1-6, with TRBD1 matching over 8 bases. Germline assignment: CDR1 SGDLS and CDR2 YYNGEE. With 4 bases clipped from V and 7 bases from J, the junction kept 4 bases outside the gene matches. There are 14 residues in the CDR3. The CDR3 protein is CASSLDRANSPLHF. As DNA, the CDR3 is TGTGCCAGCAGCCTGGACAGGGCAAATTCACCCCTCCACTTT.

As for this clone: This CDR3 is also generated by other DNA sequences in the sample. The chain combines TRBV12-3 or TRBV12-4 with TRBJ1-1; 7 bases line up with TRBD1. The J segment lost 1 base and the V segment lost 6 bases, leaving 2 bases of the junction unmatched. The CDR3 length is 13 residues. CDR3 sequence (DNA): TGTGCCAGCAGAAGACAGGGGAACACTGAAGCTTTCTTT. The encoded protein is CASRRQGNTEAFF.

The CDR3 bases are TGTGCCAGCAGTGTAGGGGGCCATCAGCCCCAGCATTTT. Protein sequence: CASSVGGHQPQHF. V and J are TRBV2 and TRBJ1-5, with 7 bases that match TRBD1. Per the germline V gene, CDR1 is SNHLY and CDR2 is FYNNEI. Trimming took 4 bases from V and 5 from J; bases not matched to a gene: 2. This CDR3 is 13 amino acids long.

The chain carries TRBV3-1 (or the pseudogene TRBV3-2) and TRBJ1-6; 8 nucleotides agree with TRBD1. Germline values: CDR1 LGHDT, CDR2 YNNKEL (reference sequence). Losses at the gene ends were 2 bases for V and 6 bases for J; bases not matched to a gene: 6. CDR3 size: 16 residues. CDR3 residues: CASSQRGQGLNSPLHF. The CDR3 bases are TGTGCCAGCAGCCAACGCGGACAGGGACTTAATTCACCCCTCCACTTT.

V and J are TRBV3-1 (or the pseudogene TRBV3-2) and TRBJ2-1; TRBD2 matches at 9 bases. CDR1 and CDR2 from the germline V gene are LGHDT and YNNKEL (reference sequence). V lost 2 bases to trimming and J lost 6 bases; unmatched junction nucleotides: 2. The CDR3 contains 14 residues. CDR3 amino acids: CASSQILAGNEQFF. The CDR3 nucleotides are TGTGCCAGCAGCCAAATACTAGCGGGCAATGAGCAGTTCTTC.

The J gene is TRBJ2-6, the V gene TRBV11-2; the D is unclear. Germline CDR1 and CDR2: SGHAT and FQNNGV. The V end was cut by 1 base, the J end by 2 bases, with 3 bases between. CDR3 length: 14 amino acids. CDR3 amino acids: CASSLVTGANVLTF. The CDR3 DNA reads TGTGCCAGCAGCTTAGTAACTGGGGCCAACGTCCTGACTTTC.

Written as DNA, the CDR3 is TGTGCCAGCAGTTTAGGGACTCACTACGAGCAGTACTTC. Its translation is CASSLGTHYEQYF. The genes are TRBV12-3 or TRBV12-4 and TRBJ2-7, with D tentatively TRBD2 (5 bases). V lost 1 base to trimming and J lost 3 bases, with 7 bases between them. The CDR3 contains 13 residues.

V and J are TRBV6-2 or TRBV6-3 and TRBJ2-5, with TRBD2 matching over 8 bases. V shed 2 bases and J 2 bases; nucleotides not matched to a gene: 4. Germline V gives CDR1 MNHEY, CDR2 SVGEGT. The CDR3 is 15 amino acids. CDR3 in amino acids: CASSYIGGGQETQYF. As DNA, the CDR3 is TGTGCCAGCAGTTACATTGGCGGGGGGCAAGAGACCCAGTACTTC.

The rearrangement uses TRBV5-1 and TRBJ1-2, with TRBD1 matching 8 bases. Germline V gives CDR1 SGHRS, CDR2 YFSETQ. The V gene end was trimmed by 4 bases and the J gene end by 2 bases; junction bases not matched to a gene: 4. CDR3 length equals 14 residues. The chain's CDR3 is CASSAGTGNYGYTF. CDR3 nucleotides: TGCGCCAGCAGCGCCGGGACAGGCAACTATGGCTACACCTTC.

V and J are TRBV6-5 and TRBJ1-5; 8 nucleotides line up with TRBD1. CDR1 is MNHEY, CDR2 SVGAGI, per germline. This CDR3 is 14 amino acids long. V shed 7 bases, J shed 4 bases, and the junction held 6 bases outside the gene matches. CDR3 amino acids: CASNRQGWNQPQHF. The CDR3 DNA follows: TGTGCCAGCAACAGACAGGGGTGGAATCAGCCCCAGCATTTT.

CDR3 protein: CASSLETSGGNTGELFF. DNA of the CDR3: TGTGCCAGCAGTTTAGAGACTAGCGGGGGAAACACCGGGGAGCTGTTTTTT. The V gene is TRBV27, the J gene TRBJ2-2, with 12 bases aligning to TRBD2. Looked up from germline, CDR1 is MNHEY and CDR2 is SMNVEV (reference sequence). The CDR3 length is 17 residues. V was pared by 2 bases and J by 2 bases, with 3 bases of the junction left unmatched.

The J gene is TRBJ2-2, the V gene TRBV9; the match to TRBD1 covers 9 bases. Losses at the gene ends were 4 bases for V and 3 bases for J; bases not matched to a gene: 4. CDR3 size: 15 residues. Germline-derived CDR1 and CDR2 are SGDLS and YYNGEE. Here the CDR3 DNA reads TGTGCCAGCAGCATGAGACAGGGGGACACCGGGGAGCTGTTTTTT. It codes for CASSMRQGDTGELFF.

On this clone itself: Other DNA variants within this sample encode the same CDR3. CDR3 sequence: CASSPPGGDTQYF. The CDR3, as DNA: TGTGCCAGCTCACCACCAGGAGGAGATACGCAGTATTTT. The chain employs TRBV18 and TRBJ2-3; possible D gene TRBD2, 5 bases. The CDR3 is 13 amino acids. V was shortened by 0 bases and J by 5 bases, with 6 bases between the two germline ends. Germline V CDR1 and CDR2: KGHSH, LQKENI.

The gene calls are TRBV30 and TRBJ1-4; D is unresolved. CDR3 length: 12 amino acids. Germline V gene data show CDR1 as GTSNPN and CDR2 as SVGIG (reference sequence). V lost 2 bases to trimming and J lost 7 bases, with 8 bases between them. The CDR3 DNA follows: TGTGCCTGGAGTCGGGAGGGTGAAAAACTGTTTTTT. Translated, it gives CAWSREGEKLFF. The full variable domain, in which reference TRBV30 and TRBJ1-4 provide the parts outside the CDR3, is SQTIHQWPATLVQPVGSPLSLECTVEGTSNPNLYWYRQAAGRGLQLLFYSVGIGQISSEVPQNLSASRPQDRQFILSSKKLLLSDSGFYLCAWSREGEKLFFGSGTQLSVL.

V and J are TRBV28 and TRBJ2-5; no definite D call. Germline assignment: CDR1 MDHEN and CDR2 SYDVKM. V gave up 5 bases and J gave up 1 base, with 14 bases separating them. The CDR3 consists of 15 residues. CDR3 protein: CASSPTIGAQETQYF. In DNA form, the CDR3 reads TGTGCCAGCAGTCCAACGATTGGAGCCCAAGAGACCCAGTACTTC.

This chain connects TRBV28 to TRBJ1-1, with 7 nucleotides matching TRBD1. This CDR3 spans 16 amino acids. Losses at the gene ends were 9 bases for V and 0 bases for J; bases not matched to a gene: 13. Germline CDR1 MDHEN, CDR2 SYDVKM. The CDR3 bases are TGTGCCAGTCGAATGGGACAGCTCCTAATGAACACTGAAGCTTTCTTT. Residues: CASRMGQLLMNTEAFF.

The chain combines TRBV7-9 with TRBJ1-2; no clear D. V gave up 3 bases and J gave up 5 bases, with 10 bases separating them. The germline CDR1 and CDR2 sequences are SEHNR and FQNEAQ (reference sequence). The CDR3 length is 13 residues. CDR3 region: CASSFPNRYGYTF. DNA for the CDR3: TGTGCCAGCAGCTTCCCCAACAGATATGGCTACACCTTC.

V gene TRBV11-1 combines with J gene TRBJ1-1, with D maybe TRBD1 (5 bases). CDR3 length: 13 residues. CDR1 is SGHAT and CDR2 is FQDESV in the germline V gene (reference sequence). V was trimmed by 4 bases and J by 1 base, leaving 7 bases between them. The chain's CDR3 is CASSYQGNTEAFF. The CDR3 DNA sequence: TGTGCCAGCAGCTATCAGGGGAACACTGAAGCTTTCTTT. The variable domain in full, completed from reference TRBV11-1 and TRBJ1-1, reads EAEVAQSPRYKITEKSQAVAFWCDPISGHATLYWYRQILGQGPELLVQFQDESVVDDSQLPKDRFSAERLKGVDSTLKIQPAELGDSAMYLCASSYQGNTEAFFGQGTRLTVV.

This clone was observed a handful of times. Other DNA sequences from this sample encode an identical CDR3 as well. The chain couples TRBV6-1 to TRBJ1-5; 7 nucleotides agree with TRBD1. V gave up 3 bases and J gave up 5 bases; unmatched junction bases: 4. Germline CDR1 reads MNHNS; CDR2 reads SASEGT. The CDR3 spans 14 residues. CDR3 loop: CASSDRQGDQPQHF. The CDR3 DNA sequence: TGTGCCAGCAGTGACCGGCAGGGGGATCAGCCCCAGCATTTT.

This clone was seen once. The chain couples TRBV9 to TRBJ1-6; D is unresolved. V lost 3 bases and J lost 7, with 14 bases in between. The CDR3 covers 15 residues. From germline, CDR1 is SGDLS and CDR2 YYNGEE. The CDR3 loop reads CASSERGGENSPLHF. The CDR3, as DNA: TGTGCCAGCAGCGAGCGCGGAGGAGAAAATTCACCCCTCCACTTT.

The V gene is TRBV28, the J gene TRBJ1-5; no reliable D call. Trimming removed 2 bases at V and 1 base at J, with 12 bases between. Per germline, CDR1 MDHEN and CDR2 SYDVKM. The CDR3 contains 16 residues. The DNA for the CDR3 is TGTGCCAGCAGTTTAAGGTCACAGTTGAGCAATCAGCCCCAGCATTTT. It translates to CASSLRSQLSNQPQHF.

This clone has at least ten counts. The rearrangement uses TRBV11-3 and TRBJ2-1; D may be TRBD1 (5 bases). The germline V gene has CDR1 SGHNT and CDR2 YENEEA. The germline V and J ends were trimmed by 5 bases and 2 bases, with 16 bases remaining between them. This CDR3 region has 16 residues. This chain's CDR3 is CASSAGIASTYNEQFF. The CDR3, as DNA: TGTGCCAGCAGCGCAGGGATAGCCTCCACCTACAATGAGCAGTTCTTC.

The chain links TRBV29-1 to TRBJ2-1, with 15 bases that match TRBD2. Trimming at V came to 6 bases and at J to 5 bases, leaving 2 bases not matched to a gene. The CDR3 is 14 amino acids. Germline CDR1 SQVTM, CDR2 ANQGSEA. The CDR3 DNA sequence: TGCAGCGTAGGGACTAGCGGGGGGAACAATGAGCAGTTCTTC. It is translated as CSVGTSGGNNEQFF.

The genes are TRBV21-1 and TRBJ2-7; no DNA check was done on the table's D call, TRBD1. TRBV21-1 counts as a pseudogene. The CDR3 is 15 amino acids. In nucleotides, the CDR3 is TGTGCCAGCAGCACCGCAGGGGATCGGTCCTACGAGCAGTACTTC. It specifies CASSTAGDRSYEQYF.

The chain is built from TRBV6-5 and TRBJ2-1; the match to TRBD1 covers 9 bases. From germline, CDR1 is MNHEY and CDR2 SVGAGI. This CDR3 has 15 amino acids. V shed 5 bases and J 4 bases; nucleotides not matched to a gene: 6. The CDR3 bases are TGTGCCAGCAGTCTCATGACAGGGGGGTACAATGAGCAGTTCTTC. Translation: CASSLMTGGYNEQFF.

The J gene is TRBJ1-1, the V gene TRBV19; D gene ambiguous. The V end lost 6 bases, the J end lost 6 bases, and 20 bases lay between the germline ends. The CDR3 consists of 15 residues. Germline V gene data show CDR1 as LNHDA and CDR2 as SQIVND (reference sequence). The CDR3 sequence: CASRIDTTTLSEAFF. The CDR3 DNA sequence: TGTGCCAGTAGGATCGATACTACCACCCTCTCTGAAGCTTTCTTT.